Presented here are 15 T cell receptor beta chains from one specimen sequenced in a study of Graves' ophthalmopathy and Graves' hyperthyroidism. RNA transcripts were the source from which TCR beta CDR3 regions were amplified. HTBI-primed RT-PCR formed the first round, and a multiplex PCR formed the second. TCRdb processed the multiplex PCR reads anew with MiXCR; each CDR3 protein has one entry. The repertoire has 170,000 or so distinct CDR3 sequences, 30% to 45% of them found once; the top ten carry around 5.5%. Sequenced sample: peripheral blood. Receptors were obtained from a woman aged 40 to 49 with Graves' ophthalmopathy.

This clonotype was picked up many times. Written as DNA, the CDR3 is TGTGCCAGCAGTTTCTCGCTTGGGACAGGGGGCCACGAGCAGTACTTC. It translates to CASSFSLGTGGHEQYF. V is TRBV28 and J is TRBJ2-7, with TRBD1 matching 12 bases. CDR1 and CDR2 from the germline V gene are MDHEN and SYDVKM. CDR3 size: 16 residues. Trimming cost V 3 bases and J 5 bases; bases outside gene matches: 8.

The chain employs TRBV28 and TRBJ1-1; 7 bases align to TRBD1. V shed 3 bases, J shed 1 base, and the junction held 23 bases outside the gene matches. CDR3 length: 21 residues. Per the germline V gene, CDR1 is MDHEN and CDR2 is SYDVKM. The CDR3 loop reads CASSFLSRTNPTGTANTEAFF. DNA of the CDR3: TGTGCCAGCAGTTTTCTATCCCGTACTAATCCTACCGGGACAGCGAACACTGAAGCTTTCTTT.

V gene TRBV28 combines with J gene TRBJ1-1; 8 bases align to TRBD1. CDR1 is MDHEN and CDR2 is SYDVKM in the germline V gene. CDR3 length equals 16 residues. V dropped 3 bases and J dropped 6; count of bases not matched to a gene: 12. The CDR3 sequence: CASSFGTGLEMAEAFF. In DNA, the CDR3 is TGTGCCAGCAGTTTTGGGACAGGTTTGGAAATGGCTGAAGCTTTCTTT.

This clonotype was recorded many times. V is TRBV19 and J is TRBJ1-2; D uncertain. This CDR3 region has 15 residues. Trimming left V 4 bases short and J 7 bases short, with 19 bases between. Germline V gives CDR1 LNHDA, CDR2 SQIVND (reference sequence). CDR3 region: CASSTVSSGKSGYTF. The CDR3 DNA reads TGTGCCAGTAGTACAGTTTCGAGTGGGAAAAGTGGCTACACCTTC.

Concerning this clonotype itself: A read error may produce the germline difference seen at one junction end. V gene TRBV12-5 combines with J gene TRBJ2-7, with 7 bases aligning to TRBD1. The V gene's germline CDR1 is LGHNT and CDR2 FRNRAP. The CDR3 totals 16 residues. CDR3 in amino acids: CASGRSGTAQSYGQYF. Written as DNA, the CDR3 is TGTGCTAGTGGCCGATCCGGGACAGCGCAGTCCTACGGGCAGTACTTC.

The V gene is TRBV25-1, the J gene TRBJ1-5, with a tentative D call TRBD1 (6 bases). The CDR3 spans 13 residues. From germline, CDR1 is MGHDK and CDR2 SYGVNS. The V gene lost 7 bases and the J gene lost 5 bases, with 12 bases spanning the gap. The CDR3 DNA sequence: TGTGCCAGCAAGGACAGCTTACATCAGCCCCAGCATTTT. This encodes CASKDSLHQPQHF. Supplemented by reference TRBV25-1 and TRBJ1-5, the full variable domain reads EADIYQTPRYLVIGTGKKITLECSQTMGHDKMYWYQQDPGMELHLIHYSYGVNSTEKGDLSSESTVSRIRTEHFPLTLESARPSHTSQYLCASKDSLHQPQHFGDGTRLSIL.

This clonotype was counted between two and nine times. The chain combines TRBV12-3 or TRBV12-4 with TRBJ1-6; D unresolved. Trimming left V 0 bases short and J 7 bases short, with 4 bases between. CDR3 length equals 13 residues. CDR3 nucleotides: TGTGCCAGCAGTTTAGCAGTGAATTCACCCCTCCACTTT. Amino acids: CASSLAVNSPLHF.

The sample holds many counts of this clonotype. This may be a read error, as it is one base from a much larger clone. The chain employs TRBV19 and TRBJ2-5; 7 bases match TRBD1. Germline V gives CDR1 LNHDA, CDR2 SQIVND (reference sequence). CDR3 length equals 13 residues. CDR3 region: CASTNDREEAQYF. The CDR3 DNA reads TGTGCCAGCACCAACGACAGGGAAGAGGCCCAGTACTTC.

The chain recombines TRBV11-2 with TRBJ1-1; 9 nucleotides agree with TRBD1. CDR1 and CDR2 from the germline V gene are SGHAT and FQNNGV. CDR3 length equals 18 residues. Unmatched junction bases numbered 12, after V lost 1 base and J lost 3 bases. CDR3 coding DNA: TGTGCCAGCAGCTTAGTCCGGGACAGGGATCCCAGGGACACTGAAGCTTTCTTT. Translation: CASSLVRDRDPRDTEAFF.

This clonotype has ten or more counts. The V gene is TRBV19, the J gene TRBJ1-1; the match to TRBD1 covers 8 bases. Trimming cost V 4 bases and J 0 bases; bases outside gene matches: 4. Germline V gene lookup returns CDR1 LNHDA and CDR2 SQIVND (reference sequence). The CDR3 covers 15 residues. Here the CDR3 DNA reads TGTGCCAGTAGTAGGGACAGGATTTTGAACACTGAAGCTTTCTTT. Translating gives CASSRDRILNTEAFF.

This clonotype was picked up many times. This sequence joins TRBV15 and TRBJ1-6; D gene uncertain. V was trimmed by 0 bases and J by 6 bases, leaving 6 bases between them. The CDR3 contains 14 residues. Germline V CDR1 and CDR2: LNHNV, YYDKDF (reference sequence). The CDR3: CATSRDPLNSPLHF. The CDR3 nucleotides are TGTGCCACCAGCAGAGATCCACTTAATTCACCCCTCCACTTT.

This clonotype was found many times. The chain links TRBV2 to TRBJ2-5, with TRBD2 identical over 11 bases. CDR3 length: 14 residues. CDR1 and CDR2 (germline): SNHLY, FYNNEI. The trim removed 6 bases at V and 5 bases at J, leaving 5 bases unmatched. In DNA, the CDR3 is TGTGCCAGCAGAGTAGCGGGGGGGCTGGAGACCCAGTACTTC. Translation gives CASRVAGGLETQYF. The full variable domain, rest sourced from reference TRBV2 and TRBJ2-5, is EPEVTQTPSHQVTQMGQEVILRCVPISNHLYFYWYRQILGQKVEFLVSFYNNEISEKSEIFDDQFSVERPDGSNFTLKIRSTKLEDSAMYFCASRVAGGLETQYFGPGTRLLVL.

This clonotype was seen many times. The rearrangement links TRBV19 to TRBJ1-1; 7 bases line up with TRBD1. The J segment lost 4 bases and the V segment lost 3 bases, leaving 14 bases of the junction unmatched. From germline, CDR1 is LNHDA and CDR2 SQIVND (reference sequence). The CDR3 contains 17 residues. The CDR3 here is CASSMGGTALGRTEAFF. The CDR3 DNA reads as TGTGCCAGTAGTATGGGGGGGACAGCCCTAGGTCGCACTGAAGCTTTCTTT.

The CDR3 coding sequence is TGTGCCAGCAGTTCCCCCTACGGCCACTCGTCCCACGAGCAGTACTTC. Its translation is CASSSPYGHSSHEQYF. V gene TRBV6-2 or TRBV6-3 combines with J gene TRBJ2-7; D unresolved. Germline V gene data show CDR1 as MNHEY and CDR2 as SVGEGT. CDR3 length: 16 amino acids. Trimming shortened V by 4 bases and J by 5 bases, and 21 bases separated the two germline ends.

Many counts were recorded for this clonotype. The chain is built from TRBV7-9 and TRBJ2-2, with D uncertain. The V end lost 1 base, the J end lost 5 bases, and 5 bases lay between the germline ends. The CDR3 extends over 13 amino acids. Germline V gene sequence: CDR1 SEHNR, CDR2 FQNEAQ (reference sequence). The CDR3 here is CASSLERTGELFF. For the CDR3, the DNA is TGTGCCAGCAGCTTAGAGAGAACCGGGGAGCTGTTTTTT.